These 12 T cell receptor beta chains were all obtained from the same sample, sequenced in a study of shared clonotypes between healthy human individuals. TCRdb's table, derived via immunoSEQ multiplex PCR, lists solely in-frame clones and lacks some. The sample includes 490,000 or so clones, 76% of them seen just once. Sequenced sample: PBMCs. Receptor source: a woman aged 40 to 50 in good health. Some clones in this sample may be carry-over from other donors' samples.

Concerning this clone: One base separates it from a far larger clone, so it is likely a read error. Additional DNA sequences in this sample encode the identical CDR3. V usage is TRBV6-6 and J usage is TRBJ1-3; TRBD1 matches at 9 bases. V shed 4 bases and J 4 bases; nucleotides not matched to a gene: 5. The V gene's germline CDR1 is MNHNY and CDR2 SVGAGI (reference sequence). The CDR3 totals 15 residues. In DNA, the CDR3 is TGTGCCAGCAGTTGGGACAGGGCTTCCGGAAACACCATATATTTT. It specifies CASSWDRASGNTIYF.

The chain's CDR3 is CASSSGLASNTGELFF. CDR3 sequence (DNA): TGTGCCAGCAGCTCGGGACTAGCGAGTAACACCGGGGAGCTGTTTTTT. The chain joins TRBV5-4 to TRBJ2-2; 10 bases agree with TRBD2. The CDR3 is 16 amino acids. The germline CDR1 and CDR2 sequences are SGHNT and YYREEE (reference sequence). V was clipped by 3 bases and J by 2 bases; unmatched bases: 4.

The CDR3: CASSLSAGGVYTGELFF. The CDR3 coding sequence is TGTGCCAGCAGCTTGTCCGCAGGGGGCGTTTACACCGGGGAGCTGTTTTTT. The gene calls are TRBV5-4 and TRBJ2-2, with 8 bases matching TRBD1. This CDR3 is built from 17 residues. V trimming: 1 base; J trimming: 3 bases; junction bases outside the gene matches: 8. The germline V gene has CDR1 SGHNT and CDR2 YYREEE (reference sequence).

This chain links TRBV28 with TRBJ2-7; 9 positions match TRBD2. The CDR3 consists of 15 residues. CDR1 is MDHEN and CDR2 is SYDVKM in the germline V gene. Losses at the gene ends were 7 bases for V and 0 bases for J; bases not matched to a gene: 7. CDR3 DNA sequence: TGTGCCAGCACCTTAGCGGGAGACTACTCCTACGAGCAGTACTTC. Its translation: CASTLAGDYSYEQYF.

CDR3 residues: CASSNDRVKYF. DNA for the CDR3: TGTGCCAGCAGCAATGACAGGGTGAAGTACTTC. The chain combines TRBV28 with TRBJ2-7, with 7 bases lining up with TRBD1. This CDR3 has 11 amino acids. Germline assignment: CDR1 MDHEN and CDR2 SYDVKM. Trimming at V came to 6 bases and at J to 11 bases, leaving 7 bases not matched to a gene.

The CDR3 coding sequence is TGCGCCAGCAGCTTGGTCGGGACTAGCGGACCCGGCCGCACAGATACGCAGTATTTT. The encoded protein is CASSLVGTSGPGRTDTQYF. J is TRBJ2-3 and V is TRBV5-1; 11 nucleotides line up with TRBD2. Looked up from germline, CDR1 is SGHRS and CDR2 is YFSETQ. The J segment lost 1 base and the V segment lost 0 bases, leaving 10 bases of the junction unmatched. The length of the CDR3 is 19 residues.

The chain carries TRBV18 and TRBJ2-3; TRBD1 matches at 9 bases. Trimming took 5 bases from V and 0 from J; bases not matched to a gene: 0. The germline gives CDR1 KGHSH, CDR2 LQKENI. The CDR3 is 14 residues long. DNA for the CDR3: TGTGCCAGCTCAGGGACAGGGAGCACAGATACGCAGTATTTT. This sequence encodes CASSGTGSTDTQYF.

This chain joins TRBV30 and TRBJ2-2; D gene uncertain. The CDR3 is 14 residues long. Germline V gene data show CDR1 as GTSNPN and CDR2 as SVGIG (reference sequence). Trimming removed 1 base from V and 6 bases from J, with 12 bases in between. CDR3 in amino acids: CAWSGRALPGELFF. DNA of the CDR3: TGTGCCTGGAGTGGTAGGGCCCTGCCCGGGGAGCTGTTTTTT.

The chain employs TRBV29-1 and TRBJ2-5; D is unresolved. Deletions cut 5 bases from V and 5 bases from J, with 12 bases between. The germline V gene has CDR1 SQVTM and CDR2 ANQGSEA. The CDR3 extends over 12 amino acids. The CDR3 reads CSVRLYRETQYF. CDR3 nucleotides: TGCAGCGTTAGATTGTATCGGGAGACCCAGTACTTC. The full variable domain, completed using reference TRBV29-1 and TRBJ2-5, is SAVISQKPSRDICQRGTSLTIQCQVDSQVTMMFWYRQQPGQSLTLIATANQGSEATYESGFVIDKFPISRPNLTFSTLTVSNMSPEDSSIYLCSVRLYRETQYFGPGTRLLVL.

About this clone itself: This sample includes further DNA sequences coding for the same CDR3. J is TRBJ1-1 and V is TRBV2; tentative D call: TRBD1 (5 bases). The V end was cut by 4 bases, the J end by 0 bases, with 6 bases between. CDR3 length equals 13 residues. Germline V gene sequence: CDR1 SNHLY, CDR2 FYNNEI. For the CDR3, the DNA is TGTGCCAGCAGTGCGGACATGAACACTGAAGCTTTCTTT. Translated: CASSADMNTEAFF.

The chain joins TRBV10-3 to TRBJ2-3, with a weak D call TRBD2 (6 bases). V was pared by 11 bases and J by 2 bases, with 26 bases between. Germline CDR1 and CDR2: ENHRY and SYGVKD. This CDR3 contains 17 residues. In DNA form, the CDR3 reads TGTGCCTCTTCCGGCTCGGCGGGGAGAGTGAACACAGATACGCAGTATTTT. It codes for CASSGSAGRVNTDTQYF.

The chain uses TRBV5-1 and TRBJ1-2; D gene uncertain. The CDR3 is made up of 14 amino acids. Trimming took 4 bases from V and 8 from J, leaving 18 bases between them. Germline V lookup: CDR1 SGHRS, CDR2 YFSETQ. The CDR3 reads CASSPSAGGGGYTF. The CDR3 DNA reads TGCGCCAGCAGCCCTAGTGCAGGTGGTGGGGGCTACACCTTC.